Here is one T cell receptor beta chain with its context. Its antigen remains unknown. Sequencing of the DNA from cultured CD4+ T cells was carried out with the Oncomine TCR Beta short-read assay. From the PCR reads, TCRdb called clonotypes with MiXCR, one entry per CDR3 protein. This sample carries fewer than 25,000 distinct CDR3 sequences, approximately 50% of them seen once, and the ten largest clones take roughly 4%. This sample is part of a study of vaccination and CD4 T cells after COVID-19. The overall study: Convalescents were six males and four females, two of them Hispanic.

The CDR3 spans 14 residues. V was trimmed by 4 bases and J by 5 bases, leaving 14 bases between them. Germline V gene lookup returns CDR1 DFQATT and CDR2 SNEGSKA (reference sequence). Treatment noted: approximately nine-day PBMC culture with coronavirus spike peptide pools or control peptides (ViraFEST assay). The TCR comes from a human donor who had recovered from COVID-19. V gene TRBV20-1 combines with J gene TRBJ2-2, with D tentatively TRBD2 (5 bases). Source material: CD4+ T cells from blood, cultured in vitro. CDR3 nucleotide sequence: TGCAGTGCTATTTGGTCGGGGAGAACCGGGGAGCTGTTTTTT. Its translation is CSAIWSGRTGELFF.